The 18 T cell receptor beta chains reported below all come from one sample, sequenced in a study of PD-1 blockade in mismatch repair-deficient tumors. TCRdb's table, derived via immunoSEQ multiplex PCR, lists solely in-frame clones and lacks some. The sample has 15,000 to 25,000 clones, approximately 80% seen once. This material consisted of PBMCs, taken 52 weeks after starting pembrolizumab. Receptors originate from an adult with mismatch repair-deficient cancer.

V gene TRBV19 combines with J gene TRBJ2-3, with TRBD2 matching 7 bases. After removal of 3 bases from V and 4 bases from J, the junction contained 19 bases not matched to a gene. Germline lookup yields CDR1 LNHDA and CDR2 SQIVND (reference sequence). The CDR3 consists of 19 residues. The CDR3 loop reads CASSISSIRAGEGPDTQYF. In nucleotides, the CDR3 is TGTGCCAGTAGTATTAGTTCCATCCGCGCGGGAGAAGGTCCAGATACGCAGTATTTT. The variable domain in full, with the rest retrieved from reference TRBV19 and TRBJ2-3, is DGGITQSPKYLFRKEGQNVTLSCEQNLNHDAMYWYRQDPGQGLRLIYYSQIVNDFQKGDIAEGYSVSREKKESFPLTVTSAQKNPTAFYLCASSISSIRAGEGPDTQYFGPGTRLTVL.

This clone has only one observation. The rearrangement joins TRBV5-4 to TRBJ1-2; 8 nucleotides align to TRBD1. CDR3 length: 14 amino acids. J lost 5 bases, V lost 4 bases, and 7 bases had no gene match. Germline CDR1 SGHNT, CDR2 YYREEE (reference sequence). The CDR3 bases are TGTGCCAGCAGCGATGACAGGGGCGATTATGGCTACACCTTC. Translation gives CASSDDRGDYGYTF.

The chain employs TRBV19 and TRBJ2-3; 8 nucleotides agree with TRBD1. The V gene's germline CDR1 is LNHDA and CDR2 SQIVND (reference sequence). This CDR3 is built from 13 residues. The V gene end was trimmed by 6 bases and the J gene end by 1 base; junction bases not matched to a gene: 0. The CDR3 loop reads CASRQGGTDTQYF. CDR3 nucleotides: TGTGCCAGTAGACAGGGGGGCACAGATACGCAGTATTTT.

V gene TRBV15 combines with J gene TRBJ2-5; D remains ambiguous. The CDR3 covers 12 residues. Germline V gene lookup returns CDR1 LNHNV and CDR2 YYDKDF (reference sequence). The V and J ends lost 0 bases and 12 bases respectively, with 11 bases between them. The CDR3, as DNA: TGTGCCACCAGCAGAGAGACCAGGATGAAGTACTTC. It specifies CATSRETRMKYF.

This chain links TRBV28 with TRBJ1-3; D unresolved. This CDR3 is 14 amino acids long. V was shortened by 8 bases and J by 6 bases, with 17 bases between the two germline ends. From germline, CDR1 is MDHEN and CDR2 SYDVKM. The CDR3 sequence: CASRRGIVENTIYF. CDR3 sequence (DNA): TGTGCCAGCCGTCGGGGAATCGTGGAAAACACCATATATTTT.

V usage is TRBV5-1 and J usage is TRBJ2-7; 9 positions match TRBD2. The V and J ends lost 2 bases and 0 bases, in that order; junction bases with no gene match: 6. Looked up from germline, CDR1 is SGHRS and CDR2 is YFSETQ. The CDR3 sequence is 16 residues long. Here the CDR3 reads CASSLTAGGSSYEQYF. The CDR3 nucleotides are TGCGCCAGCAGCTTAACAGCGGGAGGTTCCTCCTACGAGCAGTACTTC.

This clone was found a few times. This chain links TRBV4-1 with TRBJ2-7; 12 bases line up with TRBD2. V was pared by 0 bases and J by 8 bases, with 8 bases of the junction left unmatched. There are 16 residues in the CDR3. Per germline, CDR1 MGHRA and CDR2 YSYEKL. In DNA form, the CDR3 reads TGCGCCAGCAGCCAAGATCCCGGACTAGCGGGATCTAAGCAGTACTTC. Protein product: CASSQDPGLAGSKQYF.

The chain combines TRBV7-9 with TRBJ1-4, with D unresolved. Germline V gene lookup returns CDR1 SEHNR and CDR2 FQNEAQ (reference sequence). The CDR3 loop spans 14 amino acids. The ends were cut back, 1 base at V and 4 bases at J, with 7 bases in the middle. The CDR3 sequence: CASSLGRDNEKLFF. The CDR3 DNA reads as TGTGCCAGCAGCTTAGGACGGGATAATGAAAAACTGTTTTTT.

The CDR3 region is CASSFVGREGYTGELFF. The CDR3 DNA reads as TGTGCCAGCAGCTTCGTAGGGCGGGAGGGGTACACCGGGGAGCTGTTTTTT. The chain combines TRBV13 with TRBJ2-2, with TRBD2 matching 9 bases. The V and J ends lost 3 bases and 3 bases, in that order; junction bases with no gene match: 8. The germline V gene encodes CDR1 PRHDT and CDR2 FYEKMQ (reference sequence). There are 17 residues in the CDR3.

The chain is built from TRBV5-1 and TRBJ1-1; D ambiguous. V lost 5 bases and J lost 0, with 8 bases in between. Germline V CDR1 and CDR2: SGHRS, YFSETQ. The CDR3 has 13 amino acids. CDR3 region: CASSAGMNTEAFF. The CDR3 region has the DNA TGCGCCAGCAGTGCGGGGATGAACACTGAAGCTTTCTTT. The complete variable domain, with remaining parts taken from reference TRBV5-1 and TRBJ1-1, reads KAGVTQTPRYLIKTRGQQVTLSCSPISGHRSVSWYQQTPGQGLQFLFEYFSETQRNKGNFPGRFSGRQFSNSRSEMNVSTLELGDSALYLCASSAGMNTEAFFGQGTRLTVV.

In DNA, the CDR3 is TGTGCCAGCAGCGTCGACAGGGGGTTCATTGCGGAGCAGTTCTTC. It yields the protein CASSVDRGFIAEQFF. V is TRBV9 and J is TRBJ2-1, with TRBD1 matching 9 bases. The germline V gene encodes CDR1 SGDLS and CDR2 YYNGEE. This CDR3 comprises 15 residues. V lost 2 bases, J lost 10 bases, and 10 bases stayed unmatched.

This clone was observed a single time. CDR3 DNA sequence: TGTGCCAGCAAAGGACAGGACCTCTCTGGGGCCAACGTCCTGACTTTC. It encodes CASKGQDLSGANVLTF. This sequence joins TRBV27 and TRBJ2-6, with TRBD1 matching over 7 bases. V shed 7 bases, J shed 0 bases, and the junction held 6 bases outside the gene matches. From germline, CDR1 is MNHEY and CDR2 SMNVEV (reference sequence). The CDR3 is 16 amino acids. The full variable domain, with the rest looked up from reference TRBV27 and TRBJ2-6, is EAQVTQNPRYLITVTGKKLTVTCSQNMNHEYMSWYRQDPGLGLRQIYYSMNVEVTDKGDVPEGYKVSRKEKRNFPLILESPSPNQTSLYFCASKGQDLSGANVLTFGAGSRLTVL.

The rearrangement uses TRBV18 and TRBJ2-5; tentative D call: TRBD2 (6 bases). The V gene lost 3 bases and the J gene lost 0 bases, with 11 bases spanning the gap. Per the germline V gene, CDR1 is KGHSH and CDR2 is LQKENI. This CDR3 comprises 15 residues. For the CDR3, the DNA is TGTGCCAGCTCACCCCAAGGCGGGGACCAAGAGACCCAGTACTTC. It yields the protein CASSPQGGDQETQYF.

This chain connects TRBV5-1 to TRBJ2-1; 7 nucleotides align to TRBD2. Looked up from germline, CDR1 is SGHRS and CDR2 is YFSETQ. V gave up 0 bases and J gave up 11 bases; unmatched junction bases: 11. CDR3 length: 15 residues. In DNA, the CDR3 is TGCGCCAGCAGCTTGGTCCAAGCGGGAAGCCGTCAGCAGTTCTTC. This sequence encodes CASSLVQAGSRQQFF.

This chain links TRBV25-1 with TRBJ1-2, with D possibly TRBD1 on 6 matching bases. Trimming took off 5 bases at V and 8 bases at J, with 18 bases between the two ends. Germline V gene sequence: CDR1 MGHDK, CDR2 SYGVNS. This CDR3 contains 14 residues. The CDR3, as DNA: TGTGCCAGCAGTTCGTCCCAGGGGCGGTTCGGCTACACCTTC. It specifies CASSSSQGRFGYTF.

This chain connects TRBV29-1 to TRBJ1-1, with 7 bases identical to TRBD1. The CDR3 contains 13 residues. Germline CDR1 and CDR2: SQVTM and ANQGSEA. The V segment lost 7 bases and the J segment 2 bases; nucleotides outside the gene matches: 7. The CDR3 here is CSALGQTNTEAFF. The CDR3 DNA reads as TGCAGCGCATTGGGACAGACAAACACTGAAGCTTTCTTT.

The gene calls are TRBV7-3 and TRBJ2-3, with D possibly matching TRBD1 (5 bases). Germline V gene sequence: CDR1 SGHTA, CDR2 FQGTGA. The CDR3 covers 14 residues. The V and J ends lost 1 base and 4 bases respectively, with 9 bases between them. The CDR3, as DNA: TGTGCCAGCAGCTTAAACCAGGGCTCAGATACGCAGTATTTT. It encodes CASSLNQGSDTQYF.

The V and J genes are TRBV6-1 and TRBJ1-1; 10 positions match TRBD1. Germline assignment: CDR1 MNHNS and CDR2 SASEGT. V lost 6 bases, J lost 5 bases, and 9 bases stayed unmatched. This CDR3 is 15 amino acids long. This CDR3 reads CASRGVRQGATEAFF. As DNA, the CDR3 is TGTGCCAGCAGGGGGGTTAGACAGGGGGCGACTGAAGCTTTCTTT.